This T cell receptor (beta chain) was recorded in a study of spatial heterogeneity in lung cancer (dated by TCRdb to about 2019). Background for the entire study: Beta-chain transcripts were consistently detected in greater numbers than alpha-chain transcripts, which likely reflected higher beta-chain transcript abundance. In the raw uncorrected reads, each unique combination of TCR and UMI appeared on average more than ten times. The study quantitatively compared TCR alpha and beta repertoires across multiple tumor regions, matched nontumor lung and blood in non-small cell lung cancer. TCR repertoire features were related to nonsynonymous mutation counts determined by whole-exome sequencing of tumor tissue. At surgery, both alpha and beta chains were TCR-sequenced in 200 to 250 tumor regions, approximately 64 matched nontumor lung samples and a few dozen PBMC samples.

This clonotype is medium-sized (0.01 to 0.1%) in its sample. Its cognate antigen has yet to be identified. The input lacks base qualities; no much larger clone sits a single base away. The method was 5' RACE. These reads were obtained on a NextSeq 500. To allow correction of PCR and sequencing errors, the TCR library protocol tagged every TCR cDNA molecule with a unique molecular identifier. Processing in the source paper ran as follows. TCR identification, UMI-based error correction and CDR3 extraction were performed with Decombinator tools. TCRs above a frequency of 2 per 1,000, corresponding to the top 1% of the tumor frequency distribution, were defined as expanded. Rényi diversity was computed with the R vegan package after subsampling each repertoire 100 times to 5,000 TCRs. CDR3 similarity networks were constructed using string-kernel similarity of amino acid triplets, with links drawn between CDR3s whose pairwise similarity was above 0.82. The public sequencing data were trimmed at Q25 with fastp and processed into clonotypes with MiXCR by TCRdb, which kept only in-frame beta chains. Records with the same CDR3 protein are collapsed into one entry carrying the most frequent genes and DNA. The V and J calls and clone size come from TCRdb's table, not from the authors' own analysis. The sample table holds approximately 3,000 distinct CDR3 sequences, of which roughly 2.8% were seen once. The ten largest make up around 27% of the sample.

Spanning cysteine to phenylalanine, the CDR3 consists of 11 amino acids. Of all the DNA, just the CDR3 is kept, 33 bases in frame from base 1. V lost 4 bases and J lost 5 bases; the stretch between them is 5 bases long. CDR1 is given as SGHAT and CDR2 as FQNNGV, both from the germline V gene. This specimen's time point label, interpreted: sample taken at primary tumor resection. Samples were obtained from approximately 77 patients with early-stage, untreated non-small cell lung cancer from the lung TRACERx cohort. Whole RNA extracted from tumor and nontumor lung tissue, or from cryopreserved PBMC samples, was used for TCR sequencing without cell sorting. Only patients for whom sufficient RNA was available from at least two tumor regions were selected for TCR sequencing. Before being selected, tumor and adjacent nontumor lung specimens were reviewed by a lung pathologist. Here is what the overall study found, with its caveats: Confirming at a functional level the hypothesis that regional TCRs recognize regional mutations was considered to require additional single-cell paired TCR alpha and beta sequencing.

Here the sequenced sample was normal lung tissue next to the tumor, taken at surgery. The chain employs TRBV11-2 and TRBJ1-2, with the D gene not clear enough to name. The sequence was obtained from a male donor with early-stage non-small cell lung cancer. The nucleotide sequence reads TGTGCCAGCAGCTCCAGTTATGGCTACACCTTC. It codes for CASSSSYGYTF.